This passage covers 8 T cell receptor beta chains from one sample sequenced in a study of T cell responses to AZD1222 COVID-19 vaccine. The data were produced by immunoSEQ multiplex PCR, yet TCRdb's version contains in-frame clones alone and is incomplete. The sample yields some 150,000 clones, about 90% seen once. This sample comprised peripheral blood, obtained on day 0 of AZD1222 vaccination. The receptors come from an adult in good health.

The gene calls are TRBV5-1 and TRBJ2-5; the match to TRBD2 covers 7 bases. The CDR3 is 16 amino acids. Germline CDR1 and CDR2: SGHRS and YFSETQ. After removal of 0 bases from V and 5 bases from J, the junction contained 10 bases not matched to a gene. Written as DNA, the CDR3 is TGCGCCAGCAGCTTGGCGAGCGGGGAAGAGTTGGAGACCCAGTACTTC. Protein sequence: CASSLASGEELETQYF.

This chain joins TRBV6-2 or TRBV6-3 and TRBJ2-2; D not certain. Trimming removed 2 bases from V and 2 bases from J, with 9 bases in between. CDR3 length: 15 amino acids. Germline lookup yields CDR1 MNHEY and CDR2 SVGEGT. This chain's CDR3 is CASSYPGRNTGELFF. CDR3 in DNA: TGTGCCAGCAGTTACCCCGGGCGCAACACCGGGGAGCTGTTTTTT.

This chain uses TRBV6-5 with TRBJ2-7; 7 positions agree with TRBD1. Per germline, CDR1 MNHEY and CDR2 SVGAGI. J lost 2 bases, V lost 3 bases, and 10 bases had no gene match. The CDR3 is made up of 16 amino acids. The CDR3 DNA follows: TGTGCCAGCAGTTATGCCGGGACAGTTTATGCCTACGAGCAGTACTTC. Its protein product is CASSYAGTVYAYEQYF.

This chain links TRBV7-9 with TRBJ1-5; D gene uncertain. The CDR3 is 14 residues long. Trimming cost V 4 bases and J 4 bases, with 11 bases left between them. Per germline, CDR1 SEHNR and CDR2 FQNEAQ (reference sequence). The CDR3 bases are TGTGCCAGCAGCTCAGGAGGGCAAAATCAGCCCCAGCATTTT. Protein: CASSSGGQNQPQHF.

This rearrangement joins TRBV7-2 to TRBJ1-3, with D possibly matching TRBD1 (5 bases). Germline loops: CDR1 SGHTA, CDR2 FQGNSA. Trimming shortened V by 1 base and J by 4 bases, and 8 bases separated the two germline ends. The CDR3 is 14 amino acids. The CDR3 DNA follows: TGTGCCAGCAGCTTAGGGGGGGACGGAAACACCATATATTTT. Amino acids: CASSLGGDGNTIYF.

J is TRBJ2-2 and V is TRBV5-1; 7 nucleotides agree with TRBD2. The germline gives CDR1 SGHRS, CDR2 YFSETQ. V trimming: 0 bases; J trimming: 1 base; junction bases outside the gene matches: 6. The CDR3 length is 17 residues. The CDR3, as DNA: TGCGCCAGCAGCTTGGCCCCTAGCGGATGGAACACCGGGGAGCTGTTTTTT. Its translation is CASSLAPSGWNTGELFF.

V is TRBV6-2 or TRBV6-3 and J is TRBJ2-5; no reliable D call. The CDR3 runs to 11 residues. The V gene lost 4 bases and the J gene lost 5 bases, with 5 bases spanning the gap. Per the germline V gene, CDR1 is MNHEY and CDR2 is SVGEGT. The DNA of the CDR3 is TGTGCCAGCAGTTCTGAGGAGACCCAGTACTTC. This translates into CASSSEETQYF.

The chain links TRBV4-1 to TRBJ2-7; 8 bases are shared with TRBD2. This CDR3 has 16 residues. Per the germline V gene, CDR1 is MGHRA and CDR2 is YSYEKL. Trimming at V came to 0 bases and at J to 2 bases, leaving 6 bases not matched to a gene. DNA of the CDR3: TGCGCCAGCAGCCAAGATAGGGGACTAGGCACCTACGAGCAGTACTTC. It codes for CASSQDRGLGTYEQYF.